The 4 T cell receptor beta chains listed next were all sequenced from one sample in a study of blood T cell repertoires in COVID-19. Sequencing was performed with immunoSEQ multiplex PCR; in TCRdb, only in-frame clones are kept and a portion is missing. The sample yields almost 350,000 clones, approximately 90% seen once. The source material was peripheral blood. The receptors here all came from an older woman with COVID-19, enrolled during active disease.

The chain employs TRBV29-1 and TRBJ1-1; D unclear. The CDR3 covers 12 residues. The V gene's germline CDR1 is SQVTM and CDR2 ANQGSEA. V gave up 5 bases and J gave up 8 bases, with 15 bases separating them. CDR3 in DNA: TGCAGCGTTAGCGGCCTTGGCCCCGAAGCTTTCTTT. Its protein product is CSVSGLGPEAFF.

The V call is TRBV6-4, the J call TRBJ2-1; no clear D gene. The CDR3 extends over 13 amino acids. V gave up 2 bases and J gave up 9 bases, with 11 bases separating them. Germline lookup yields CDR1 MRHNA and CDR2 SNTAGT. DNA for the CDR3: TGTGCCAGCAGTGACCGCCATAGAGGTGAGCAGTTCTTC. Its protein is CASSDRHRGEQFF.

The chain links TRBV6-6 to TRBJ1-3; D not certain. This CDR3 spans 14 amino acids. CDR1 is MNHNY and CDR2 is SVGAGI in the germline V gene (reference sequence). Trimming removed 2 bases at V and 2 bases at J, with 7 bases between. The DNA for the CDR3 is TGTGCCAGCAGTTACACGGGTGCTGGAAACACCATATATTTT. Translation gives CASSYTGAGNTIYF.

V gene TRBV2 combines with J gene TRBJ1-3; TRBD1 is a possible D gene (5 bases). V was clipped by 8 bases and J by 0 bases, with 11 bases between them. Germline values: CDR1 SNHLY, CDR2 FYNNEI. This CDR3 has 14 amino acids. The CDR3 loop reads CASRVTASGNTIYF. CDR3 nucleotides: TGTGCCAGCCGAGTGACAGCCTCTGGAAACACCATATATTTT.